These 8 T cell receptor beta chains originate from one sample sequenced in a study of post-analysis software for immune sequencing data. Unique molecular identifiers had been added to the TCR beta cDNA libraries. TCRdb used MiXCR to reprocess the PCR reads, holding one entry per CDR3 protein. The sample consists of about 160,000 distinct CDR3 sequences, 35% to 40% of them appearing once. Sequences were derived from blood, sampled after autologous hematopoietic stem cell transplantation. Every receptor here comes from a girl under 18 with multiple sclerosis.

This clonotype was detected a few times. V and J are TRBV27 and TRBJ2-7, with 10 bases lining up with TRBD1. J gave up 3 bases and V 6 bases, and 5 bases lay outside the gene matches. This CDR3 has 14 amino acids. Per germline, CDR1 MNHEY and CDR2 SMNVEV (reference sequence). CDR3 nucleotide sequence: TGTGCCAGCAGACTCCGGGACAGGGGCTACGAGCAGTACTTC. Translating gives CASRLRDRGYEQYF.

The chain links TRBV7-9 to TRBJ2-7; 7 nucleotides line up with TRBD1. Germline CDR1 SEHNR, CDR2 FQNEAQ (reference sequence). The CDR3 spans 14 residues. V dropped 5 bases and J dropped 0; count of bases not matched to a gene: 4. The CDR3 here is CASSSGQDSYEQYF. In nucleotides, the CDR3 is TGTGCCAGCAGCAGCGGACAGGACTCCTACGAGCAGTACTTC.

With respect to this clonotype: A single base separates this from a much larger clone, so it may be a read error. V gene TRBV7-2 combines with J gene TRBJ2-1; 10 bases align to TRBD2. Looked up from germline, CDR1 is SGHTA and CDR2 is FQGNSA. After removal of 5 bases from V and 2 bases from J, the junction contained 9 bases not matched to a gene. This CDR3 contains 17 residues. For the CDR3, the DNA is TGTGCCAGCAGCCTTCAAGCGGGAGGGCCTCCCTACAATGAGCAGTTCTTC. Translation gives CASSLQAGGPPYNEQFF.

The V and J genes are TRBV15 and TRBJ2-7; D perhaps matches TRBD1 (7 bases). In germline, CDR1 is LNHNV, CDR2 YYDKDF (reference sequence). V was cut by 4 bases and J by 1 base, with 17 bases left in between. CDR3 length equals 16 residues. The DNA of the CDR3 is TGTGCCACCAGCATATTTAGGGGGGACAGATCCTACGAGCAGTACTTC. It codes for CATSIFRGDRSYEQYF. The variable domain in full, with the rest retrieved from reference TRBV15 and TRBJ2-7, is DAMVIQNPRYQVTQFGKPVTLSCSQTLNHNVMYWYQQKSSQAPKLLFHYYDKDFNNEADTPDNFQSRRPNTSFCFLDIRSPGLGDTAMYLCATSIFRGDRSYEQYFGPGTRLTVT.

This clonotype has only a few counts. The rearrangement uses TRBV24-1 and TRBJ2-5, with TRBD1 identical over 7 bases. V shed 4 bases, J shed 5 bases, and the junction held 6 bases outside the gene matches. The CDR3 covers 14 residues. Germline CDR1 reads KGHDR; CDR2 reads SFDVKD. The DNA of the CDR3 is TGTGCCACCAGTGAACCGGACAGGTTGGAGACCCAGTACTTC. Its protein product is CATSEPDRLETQYF.

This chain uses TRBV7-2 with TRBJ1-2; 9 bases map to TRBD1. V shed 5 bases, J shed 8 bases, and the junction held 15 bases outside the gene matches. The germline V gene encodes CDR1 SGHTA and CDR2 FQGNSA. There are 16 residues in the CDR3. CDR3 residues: CASSRDRDRVAGGYTF. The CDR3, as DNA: TGTGCCAGCAGCCGGGACCGGGACAGGGTTGCGGGAGGCTACACCTTC.

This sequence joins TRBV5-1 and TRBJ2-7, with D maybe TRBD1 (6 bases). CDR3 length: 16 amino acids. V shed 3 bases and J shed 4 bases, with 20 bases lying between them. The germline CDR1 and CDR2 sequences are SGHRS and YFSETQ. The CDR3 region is CASSSNDRTDIYEQYF. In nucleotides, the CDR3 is TGCGCCAGCAGCTCCAATGACAGGACGGACATATACGAGCAGTACTTC.

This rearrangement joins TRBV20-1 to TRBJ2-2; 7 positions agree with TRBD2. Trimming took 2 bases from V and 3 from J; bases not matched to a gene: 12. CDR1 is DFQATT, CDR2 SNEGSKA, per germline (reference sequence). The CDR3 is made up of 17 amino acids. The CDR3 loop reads CSARTRTSYGDTGELFF. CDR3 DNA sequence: TGCAGTGCTAGAACGCGGACTAGTTATGGCGACACCGGGGAGCTGTTTTTT.